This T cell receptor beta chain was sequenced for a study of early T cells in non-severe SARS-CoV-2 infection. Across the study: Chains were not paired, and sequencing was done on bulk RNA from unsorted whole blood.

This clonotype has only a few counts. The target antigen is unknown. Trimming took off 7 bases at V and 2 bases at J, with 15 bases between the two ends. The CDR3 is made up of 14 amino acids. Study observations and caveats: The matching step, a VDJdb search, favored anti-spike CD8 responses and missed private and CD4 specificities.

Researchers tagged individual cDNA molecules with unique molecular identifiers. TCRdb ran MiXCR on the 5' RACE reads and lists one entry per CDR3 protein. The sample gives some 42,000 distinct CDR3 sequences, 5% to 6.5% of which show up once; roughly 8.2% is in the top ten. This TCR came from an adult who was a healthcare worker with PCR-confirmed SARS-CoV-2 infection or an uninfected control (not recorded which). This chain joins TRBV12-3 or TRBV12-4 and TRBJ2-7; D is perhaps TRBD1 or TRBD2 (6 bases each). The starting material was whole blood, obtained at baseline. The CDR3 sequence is CASNVRGPTYEQYF. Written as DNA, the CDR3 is TGTGCCAGCAACGTCCGGGGGCCAACCTACGAGCAGTACTTC.